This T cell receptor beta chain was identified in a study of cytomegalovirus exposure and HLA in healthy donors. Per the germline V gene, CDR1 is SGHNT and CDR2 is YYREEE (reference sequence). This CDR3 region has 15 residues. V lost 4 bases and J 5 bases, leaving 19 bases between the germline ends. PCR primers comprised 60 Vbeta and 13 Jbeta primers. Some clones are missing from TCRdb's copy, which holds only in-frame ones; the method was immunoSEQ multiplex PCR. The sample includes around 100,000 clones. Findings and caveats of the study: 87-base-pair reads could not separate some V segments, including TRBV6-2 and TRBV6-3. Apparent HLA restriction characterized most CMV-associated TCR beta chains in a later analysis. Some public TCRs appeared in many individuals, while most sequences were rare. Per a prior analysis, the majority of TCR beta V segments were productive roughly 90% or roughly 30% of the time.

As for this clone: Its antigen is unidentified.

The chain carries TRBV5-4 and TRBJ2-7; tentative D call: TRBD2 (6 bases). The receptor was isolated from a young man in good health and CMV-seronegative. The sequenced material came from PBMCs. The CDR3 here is CASSPDMEGWDEQYF. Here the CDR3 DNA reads TGTGCCAGCAGCCCGGATATGGAGGGGTGGGACGAGCAGTACTTC.